The TCR beta chain under discussion was sequenced for a study of blood T cell repertoires in COVID-19. Study context: Sources were T cells, B-cell-depleted T cells, or PBMCs; the material itself was cDNA or gDNA.

Assay used: immunoSEQ multiplex PCR; TCRdb lists only in-frame clones, some missing. This table has just over 300,000 clones, 65% to 90% appearing once. This CDR3 has 14 residues. The V and J ends lost 0 bases and 0 bases respectively, with 6 bases between them. In germline, CDR1 is SGHTA, CDR2 FQGNSA. Participant reports of clinical history set cohort assignment. The specimen sequenced was PBMCs or T cells enriched from blood (not recorded which). The sequence was collected from a young man who had recovered from COVID-19. The J gene is TRBJ2-7, the V gene TRBV7-2, with D hard to call. Here the CDR3 reads CASSLAINSYEQYF. DNA of the CDR3: TGTGCCAGCAGCTTAGCAATCAACTCCTACGAGCAGTACTTC.